Shown below are 9 T cell receptor beta chains from a single sample sequenced in a study of shared clonotypes between healthy human individuals. TCRdb's table, derived via immunoSEQ multiplex PCR, lists solely in-frame clones and lacks some. The sample gives approximately 350,000 clones, around 74% of which show up once; around 10% is in the top ten. Sequenced input: memory CD4+ T cells sorted from blood. The sample's subset: CD45RA-negative fraction. These receptors all stem from a man aged 30 to 45 in good health.

This chain connects TRBV5-4 to TRBJ2-1, with 8 bases lining up with TRBD2. CDR3 length equals 16 residues. Germline CDR1 is SGHNT and CDR2 is YYREEE (reference sequence). Germline trimming cut 6 bases from V and 3 bases from J; bases unmatched to any gene: 11. The CDR3 protein is CASTRGGSGDYNEQFF. The CDR3 bases are TGTGCCAGCACCAGGGGTGGTAGCGGGGACTACAATGAGCAGTTCTTC.

The chain carries TRBV20-1 and TRBJ2-1; D unclear. Trimming removed 2 bases from V and 8 bases from J, with 4 bases in between. The germline V gene encodes CDR1 DFQATT and CDR2 SNEGSKA (reference sequence). The CDR3 consists of 10 residues. The CDR3 loop is CSARLDEQFF. In nucleotides, the CDR3 is TGCAGTGCTAGACTCGATGAGCAGTTCTTC.

This clone came up many times. Other DNA variants within this sample encode the same CDR3. The chain couples TRBV9 to TRBJ2-7, with D unresolved. Germline lookup yields CDR1 SGDLS and CDR2 YYNGEE. V lost 4 bases and J lost 0, with 14 bases in between. This CDR3 comprises 15 residues. The CDR3 here is CASSLDARYSYEQYF. The CDR3 DNA reads as TGTGCCAGCAGCCTCGACGCCAGATACTCCTACGAGCAGTACTTC.

This chain links TRBV7-6 with TRBJ2-1; tentatively, D is TRBD2 (6 bases). The ends were cut back, 6 bases at V and 0 bases at J, with 12 bases in the middle. CDR1 is SGHVS, CDR2 FNYEAQ, per germline. This CDR3 is built from 15 residues. DNA of the CDR3: TGTGCCAGCAGTTTCCTCGGGAGCTCCTACAATGAGCAGTTCTTC. Its translation is CASSFLGSSYNEQFF.

V and J are TRBV10-3 and TRBJ2-2; 10 positions match TRBD2. The germline V gene has CDR1 ENHRY and CDR2 SYGVKD. This CDR3 has 15 residues. Trimming at V came to 0 bases and at J to 7 bases, leaving 2 bases not matched to a gene. The CDR3, as DNA: TGTGCCATCAGTGAGTCAGGGACTAGCGTCGGGGAGCTGTTTTTT. Its translation is CAISESGTSVGELFF.

The chain employs TRBV7-2 and TRBJ2-1; a weak D match, TRBD2 (6 bases). The CDR3 covers 14 residues. Germline CDR1 SGHTA, CDR2 FQGNSA. V was clipped by 4 bases and J by 8 bases, with 15 bases between them. DNA of the CDR3: TGTGCCAGCAGCTCCCGCGGCGGGATCGATGAGCAGTTCTTC. Encoded protein: CASSSRGGIDEQFF.

This clone was detected only a few times. V gene TRBV5-1 combines with J gene TRBJ2-6; 9 bases agree with TRBD1. The germline V gene has CDR1 SGHRS and CDR2 YFSETQ. V lost 4 bases to trimming and J lost 2 bases; unmatched junction nucleotides: 4. This CDR3 contains 16 residues. CDR3 DNA: TGCGCCAGCAGCCCGGGACAGGGTGCTGGGGCCAACGTCCTGACTTTC. Amino acids: CASSPGQGAGANVLTF.

CDR3 sequence (DNA): TGCAGCGTGGCCATGGGACAGGGTCCTTCCTACTTC. Encoded protein: CSVAMGQGPSYF. The chain recombines TRBV29-1 with TRBJ2-4, with 9 bases that match TRBD1. Germline CDR1 is SQVTM and CDR2 is ANQGSEA. This CDR3 is built from 12 residues. Trimming at V came to 6 bases and at J to 16 bases, leaving 13 bases not matched to a gene.

This sequence joins TRBV2 and TRBJ1-3, with D unresolved. Trimming removed 7 bases from V and 4 bases from J, with 5 bases in between. This CDR3 contains 11 residues. Per the germline V gene, CDR1 is SNHLY and CDR2 is FYNNEI. CDR3 sequence reads: CASIKGNTIYF. In nucleotides, the CDR3 is TGTGCCAGCATAAAAGGAAACACCATATATTTT.